The 27 T cell receptor beta chains below all came from one sample that was sequenced in a study of Graves' ophthalmopathy and Graves' hyperthyroidism. Amplified material comprised TCR beta CDR3 regions derived from RNA transcripts. Second-round multiplex PCR came after a first-round RT-PCR that employed HTBI primers. TCRdb independently ran MiXCR on the multiplex PCR reads; one entry per CDR3 protein. There are hundreds of thousands of distinct CDR3 sequences in the sample; 22% occur only once, and approximately 7% lies in the top ten. Source material: peripheral blood. The receptors come from a woman younger than 35 with stable Graves' hyperthyroidism. Some clones in this sample may be carry-over from other donors' samples.

The chain links TRBV12-3 or TRBV12-4 to TRBJ2-5; 14 bases are a match to TRBD2. Trimming at V came to 5 bases and at J to 5 bases, leaving 4 bases not matched to a gene. The CDR3 contains 15 residues. CDR3 amino acids: CASSGTSGSGETQYF. As DNA, the CDR3 is TGTGCCAGCAGTGGGACTAGCGGGAGCGGGGAGACCCAGTACTTC.

The chain combines TRBV6-1 with TRBJ2-5; 9 positions match TRBD1. CDR1 MNHNS and CDR2 SASEGT come from the germline V gene. This CDR3 region has 15 residues. J lost 5 bases, V lost 5 bases, and 9 bases had no gene match. CDR3 DNA: TGTGCCAGCAGTCCGCTCGGGACAGGGAGTGAGACCCAGTACTTC. It is translated as CASSPLGTGSETQYF.

The table lists this clonotype with many counts. The V and J genes are TRBV6-5 and TRBJ1-6; D unresolved. This CDR3 comprises 14 residues. Per germline, CDR1 MNHEY and CDR2 SVGAGI. Deletions cut 6 bases from V and 8 bases from J, with 14 bases between. The CDR3 is CASSPTVNDSPLHF. The CDR3 DNA reads as TGTGCCAGCAGCCCTACAGTCAACGATTCACCCCTCCACTTT.

Ten or more counts support this clonotype. V gene TRBV28 combines with J gene TRBJ2-2; D gene ambiguous. V was cut by 7 bases and J by 1 base, with 10 bases left in between. The CDR3 length is 14 residues. Germline V gene lookup returns CDR1 MDHEN and CDR2 SYDVKM. The CDR3: CASKLTMNTGELFF. CDR3 bases: TGTGCCAGCAAACTCACGATGAACACCGGGGAGCTGTTTTTT.

This clonotype was recorded at least ten times. The chain couples TRBV27 to TRBJ1-1; a possible D gene is TRBD1 (5 bases). V lost 3 bases and J 4 bases, leaving 18 bases between the germline ends. CDR1 MNHEY and CDR2 SMNVEV come from the germline V gene (reference sequence). This CDR3 spans 16 amino acids. The CDR3 DNA reads as TGTGCCAGCAGTTTGGGACGGATTCGGGAGAGCACTGAAGCTTTCTTT. Translated: CASSLGRIRESTEAFF.

This clonotype was observed at least ten times. The chain has TRBV20-1 and TRBJ2-5; D remains unclear. V was pared by 6 bases and J by 1 base, with 9 bases between. Germline assignment: CDR1 DFQATT and CDR2 SNEGSKA (reference sequence). The CDR3 runs to 12 residues. The CDR3 loop is CSAPVSQETQYF. The CDR3 DNA reads TGCAGTGCCCCTGTGTCCCAAGAGACCCAGTACTTC.

This clonotype was seen ten or more times. The chain recombines TRBV12-3 or TRBV12-4 with TRBJ1-1; D is undetermined. Deletions cut 1 base from V and 2 bases from J, with 17 bases between. The CDR3 contains 17 residues. CDR3 amino acids: CASSLGLSNRVNTEAFF. CDR3 coding DNA: TGTGCCAGCAGTTTAGGCCTATCTAACAGAGTAAACACTGAAGCTTTCTTT.

This clonotype showed up just a few times. V usage is TRBV15 and J usage is TRBJ1-2; no clear D gene. Trimming pared 0 bases from V and 5 bases from J, leaving 7 bases between. Germline V gene lookup returns CDR1 LNHNV and CDR2 YYDKDF (reference sequence). CDR3 length equals 13 residues. The chain's CDR3 is CATSRDAHYGYTF. In nucleotides, the CDR3 is TGTGCCACCAGCAGAGATGCCCATTATGGCTACACCTTC.

V gene TRBV20-1 combines with J gene TRBJ1-1; the D gene is possibly TRBD1 (5 bases). V gave up 6 bases and J gave up 0 bases, with 17 bases separating them. Germline CDR1 DFQATT, CDR2 SNEGSKA (reference sequence). This CDR3 is 15 amino acids long. CDR3 sequence (DNA): TGCAGTGCCCAGTTCGCGGGGCCGATGAACACTGAAGCTTTCTTT. Its translation is CSAQFAGPMNTEAFF.

About this clonotype: Possible read error: a much larger clone is one base away. DNA of the CDR3: TGTGCCAGCAGTGAATTGGAAAACACCATATATTTT. Translation: CASSELENTIYF. The V and J genes are TRBV6-1 and TRBJ1-3, with D unresolved. V was trimmed by 2 bases and J by 6 bases, leaving 5 bases between them. Germline values: CDR1 MNHNS, CDR2 SASEGT. The CDR3 totals 12 residues.

CDR3 DNA sequence: TGCAGTGCTAACGGGGGACCGTACCAAGAGACCCAGTACTTC. Its protein is CSANGGPYQETQYF. The genes are TRBV20-1 and TRBJ2-5; tentatively, D is TRBD2 (6 bases). Germline CDR1 and CDR2: DFQATT and SNEGSKA (reference sequence). V was clipped by 4 bases and J by 0 bases, with 12 bases between them. The length of the CDR3 is 14 residues.

This clonotype came up many times. The rearrangement links TRBV6-1 to TRBJ1-5, with 8 bases that match TRBD1. The CDR3 extends over 16 amino acids. The V segment lost 5 bases and the J segment 1 base; nucleotides outside the gene matches: 7. Germline loops: CDR1 MNHNS, CDR2 SASEGT. The chain's CDR3 is CASSPLRGQSNQPQHF. The DNA for the CDR3 is TGTGCCAGCAGTCCGCTCAGGGGGCAAAGCAATCAGCCCCAGCATTTT.

This clonotype came up many times. This chain joins TRBV2 and TRBJ2-5; weak D call: TRBD1 (5 bases). Germline-derived CDR1 and CDR2 are SNHLY and FYNNEI. The length of the CDR3 is 12 residues. Trimming took 7 bases from V and 4 from J, leaving 10 bases between them. CDR3 DNA sequence: TGTGCCAGCAAGCAGGGTGGAGAGACCCAGTACTTC. Its protein is CASKQGGETQYF.

The rearrangement joins TRBV6-1 to TRBJ2-7, with 9 nucleotides matching TRBD1. This CDR3 has 15 residues. Germline CDR1 is MNHNS and CDR2 is SASEGT. V lost 4 bases to trimming and J lost 3 bases; unmatched junction nucleotides: 7. As DNA, the CDR3 is TGTGCCAGCAGTGGTTCCGGGACAGGGAGCTACGAGCAGTACTTC. This sequence encodes CASSGSGTGSYEQYF.

The chain uses TRBV30 and TRBJ2-7; tentative D call: TRBD1 (5 bases). Germline V gene lookup returns CDR1 GTSNPN and CDR2 SVGIG (reference sequence). V lost 0 bases to trimming and J lost 0 bases, with 6 bases between them. This CDR3 comprises 13 residues. In nucleotides, the CDR3 is TGTGCCTGGAGTGTAGGGGACTCCTACGAGCAGTACTTC. This encodes CAWSVGDSYEQYF.

Ten or more counts support this clonotype. V and J are TRBV7-3 and TRBJ2-7; D is ambiguous. The germline CDR1 and CDR2 sequences are SGHTA and FQGTGA. This CDR3 has 15 amino acids. V dropped 1 base and J dropped 6 bases, with 16 bases sitting between them. CDR3 in amino acids: CASSLMSGPVPEQYF. DNA for the CDR3: TGTGCCAGCAGCTTAATGTCCGGGCCTGTCCCCGAGCAGTACTTC.

V usage is TRBV13 and J usage is TRBJ2-2, with D possibly being TRBD2 (5 bases). Germline CDR1 and CDR2: PRHDT and FYEKMQ (reference sequence). V dropped 1 base and J dropped 0 bases, with 9 bases sitting between them. The CDR3 is 16 residues long. The CDR3 sequence is CASSLDGITNTGELFF. The CDR3 DNA reads TGTGCCAGCAGCTTAGACGGGATAACGAACACCGGGGAGCTGTTTTTT.

The chain has TRBV18 and TRBJ2-7; 12 positions agree with TRBD2. Germline CDR1 KGHSH, CDR2 LQKENI. V lost 3 bases to trimming and J lost 3 bases; unmatched junction nucleotides: 3. CDR3 length: 15 residues. The chain's CDR3 is CASSPQTSGSYEQYF. The CDR3 nucleotides read TGTGCCAGCTCACCCCAGACTAGCGGGAGCTACGAGCAGTACTTC. Supplemented by reference TRBV18 and TRBJ2-7, the full variable domain reads NAGVMQNPRHLVRRRGQEARLRCSPMKGHSHVYWYRQLPEEGLKFMVYLQKENIIDESGMPKERFSAEFPKEGPSILRIQQVVRGDSAAYFCASSPQTSGSYEQYFGPGTRLTVT.

This clonotype was seen repeatedly, ten times or more. V and J are TRBV14 and TRBJ1-1, with D uncertain. V lost 3 bases, J lost 1 base, and 9 bases lay in between. This CDR3 is built from 14 residues. In germline, CDR1 is SGHDN, CDR2 FVKESK. The CDR3 nucleotides read TGTGCCAGCAGCCAGGCACTGCGGAACACTGAAGCTTTCTTT. As protein: CASSQALRNTEAFF.

The table lists this clonotype with many counts. The rearrangement links TRBV11-2 to TRBJ2-2; D not certain. Trimming took 5 bases from V and 0 from J, leaving 7 bases between them. Germline-derived CDR1 and CDR2 are SGHAT and FQNNGV. The CDR3 is 14 amino acids. The CDR3 DNA follows: TGTGCCAGCAGCGTAACAACGAACACCGGGGAGCTGTTTTTT. Amino acid sequence: CASSVTTNTGELFF. The whole variable domain, filled in from reference TRBV11-2 and TRBJ2-2, reads EAGVAQSPRYKIIEKRQSVAFWCNPISGHATLYWYQQILGQGPKLLIQFQNNGVVDDSQLPKDRFSAERLKGVDSTLKIQPAKLEDSAVYLCASSVTTNTGELFFGEGSRLTVL.

The sample holds a few counts of this clonotype. The chain couples TRBV15 to TRBJ1-2; D call uncertain. This CDR3 contains 16 residues. V gave up 7 bases and J gave up 7 bases, with 25 bases separating them. Germline lookup yields CDR1 LNHNV and CDR2 YYDKDF (reference sequence). In DNA form, the CDR3 reads TGTGCCACCACCTCTGATGGGCACGGGAGAAGATCTGGCTACACCTTC. The encoded protein is CATTSDGHGRRSGYTF.

This clonotype was found many times. The CDR3 region has the DNA TGTGCCAGCAGTCTCCGACAGTTAAACACCGGGGAGCTGTTTTTT. This encodes CASSLRQLNTGELFF. This rearrangement joins TRBV12-3 or TRBV12-4 to TRBJ2-2; maybe TRBD1 (5 bases). This CDR3 contains 15 residues. V was cut by 5 bases and J by 2 bases, with 12 bases left in between.

This clonotype was found many times. V gene TRBV2 combines with J gene TRBJ1-2, with D unresolved. Germline V lookup: CDR1 SNHLY, CDR2 FYNNEI. V shed 6 bases and J shed 4 bases, with 15 bases lying between them. CDR3 size: 14 residues. The CDR3 region has the DNA TGTGCCAGCAGCGCCTTGAGGCGTCTCTATGGCTACACCTTC. This codes for CASSALRRLYGYTF.

The rearrangement joins TRBV6-2 or TRBV6-3 to TRBJ2-7; 15 bases are a match to TRBD2. Germline values: CDR1 MNHEY, CDR2 SVGEGT. The CDR3 has 19 amino acids. The trim removed 0 bases at V and 0 bases at J, leaving 6 bases unmatched. CDR3 coding DNA: TGTGCCAGCAGTTACTCGTTCGGGACTAGCGGGGGGACCTCCTACGAGCAGTACTTC. Amino acids: CASSYSFGTSGGTSYEQYF.

At least ten counts were recorded for this clonotype. This chain joins TRBV30 and TRBJ1-5, with unresolved D. Trimming left V 2 bases short and J 2 bases short, with 10 bases between. The CDR3 has 14 residues. Germline lookup yields CDR1 GTSNPN and CDR2 SVGIG (reference sequence). The CDR3 coding sequence is TGTGCCTGGAGTTTAGGTCCTGGCAATCAGCCCCAGCATTTT. Residues: CAWSLGPGNQPQHF.

In DNA, the CDR3 is TGCGCCAGCAGCTTGGCCCTGGACAGCTCCTACGAGCAGTACTTC. As protein: CASSLALDSSYEQYF. The genes are TRBV5-1 and TRBJ2-7; D possibly corresponds to TRBD1 (6 bases). V lost 0 bases and J 0 bases, leaving 10 bases between the germline ends. The CDR3 covers 15 residues. Germline V gene data show CDR1 as SGHRS and CDR2 as YFSETQ.

This clonotype has more than one count but fewer than ten. V is TRBV6-2 or TRBV6-3 and J is TRBJ2-7; TRBD1 agrees at 8 bases. Germline CDR1 is MNHEY and CDR2 is SVGEGT. The CDR3 contains 13 residues. V lost 7 bases and J lost 6; bases outside the gene matches: 8. CDR3 in amino acids: CASTRTGSGEQYF. In nucleotides, the CDR3 is TGTGCCAGCACTCGGACAGGGAGCGGCGAGCAGTACTTC.